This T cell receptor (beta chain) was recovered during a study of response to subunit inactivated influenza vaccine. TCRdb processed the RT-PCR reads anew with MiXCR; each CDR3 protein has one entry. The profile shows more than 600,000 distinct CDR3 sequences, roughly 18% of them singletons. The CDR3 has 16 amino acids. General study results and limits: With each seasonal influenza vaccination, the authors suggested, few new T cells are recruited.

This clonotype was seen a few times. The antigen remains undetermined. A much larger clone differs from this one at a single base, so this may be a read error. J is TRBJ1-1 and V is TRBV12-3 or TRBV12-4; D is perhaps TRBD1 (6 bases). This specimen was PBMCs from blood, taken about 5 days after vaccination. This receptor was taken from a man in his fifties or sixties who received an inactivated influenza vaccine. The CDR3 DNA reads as TGTGCCAGCAGTTTAGCCCTATTCACGCGGGACACTGAAACTTTCTTT. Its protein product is CASSLALFTRDTETFF.